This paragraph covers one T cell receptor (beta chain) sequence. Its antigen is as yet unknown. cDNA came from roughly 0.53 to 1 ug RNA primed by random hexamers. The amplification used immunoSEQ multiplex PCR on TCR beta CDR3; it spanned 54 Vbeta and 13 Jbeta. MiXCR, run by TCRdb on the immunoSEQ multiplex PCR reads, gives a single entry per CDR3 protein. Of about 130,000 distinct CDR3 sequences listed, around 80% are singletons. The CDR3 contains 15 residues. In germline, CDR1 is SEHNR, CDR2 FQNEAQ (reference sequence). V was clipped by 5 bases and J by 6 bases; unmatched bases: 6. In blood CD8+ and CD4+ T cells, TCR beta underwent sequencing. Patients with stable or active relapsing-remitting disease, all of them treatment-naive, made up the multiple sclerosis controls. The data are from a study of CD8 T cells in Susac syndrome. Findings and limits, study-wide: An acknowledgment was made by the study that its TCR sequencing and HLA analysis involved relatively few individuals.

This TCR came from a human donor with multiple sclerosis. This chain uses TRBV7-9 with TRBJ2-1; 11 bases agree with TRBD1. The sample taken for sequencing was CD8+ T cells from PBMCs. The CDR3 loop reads CASSMGQGERNEQFF. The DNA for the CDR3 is TGTGCCAGCAGCATGGGACAGGGGGAGCGCAATGAGCAGTTCTTC.